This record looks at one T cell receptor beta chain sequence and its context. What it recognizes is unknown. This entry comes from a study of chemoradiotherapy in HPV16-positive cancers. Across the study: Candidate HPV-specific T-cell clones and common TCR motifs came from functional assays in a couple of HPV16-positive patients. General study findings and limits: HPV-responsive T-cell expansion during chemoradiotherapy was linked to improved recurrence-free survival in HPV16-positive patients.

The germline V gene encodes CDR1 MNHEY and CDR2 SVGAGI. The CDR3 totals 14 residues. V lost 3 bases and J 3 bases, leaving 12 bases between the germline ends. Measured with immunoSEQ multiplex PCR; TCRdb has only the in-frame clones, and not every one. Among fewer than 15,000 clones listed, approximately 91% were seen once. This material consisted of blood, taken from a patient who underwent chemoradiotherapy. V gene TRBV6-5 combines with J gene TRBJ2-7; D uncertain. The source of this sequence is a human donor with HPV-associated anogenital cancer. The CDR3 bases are TGTGCCAGCAGTTATAGGCAGGTCAACTACGAGCAGTACTTC. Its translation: CASSYRQVNYEQYF.